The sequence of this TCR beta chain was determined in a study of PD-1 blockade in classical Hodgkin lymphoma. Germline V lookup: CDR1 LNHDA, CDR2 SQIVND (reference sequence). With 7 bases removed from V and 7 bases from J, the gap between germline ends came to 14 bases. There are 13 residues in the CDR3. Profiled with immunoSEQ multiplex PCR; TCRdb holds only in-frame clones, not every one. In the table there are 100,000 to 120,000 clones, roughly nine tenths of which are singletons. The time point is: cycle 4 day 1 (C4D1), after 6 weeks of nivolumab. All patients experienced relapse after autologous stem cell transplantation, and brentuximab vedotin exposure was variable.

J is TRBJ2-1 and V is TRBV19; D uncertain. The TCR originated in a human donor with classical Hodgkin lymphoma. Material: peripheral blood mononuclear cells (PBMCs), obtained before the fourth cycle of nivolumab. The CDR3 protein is CASTEYAGNEQFF. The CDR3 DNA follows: TGTGCCAGTACTGAATACGCCGGGAATGAGCAGTTCTTC.